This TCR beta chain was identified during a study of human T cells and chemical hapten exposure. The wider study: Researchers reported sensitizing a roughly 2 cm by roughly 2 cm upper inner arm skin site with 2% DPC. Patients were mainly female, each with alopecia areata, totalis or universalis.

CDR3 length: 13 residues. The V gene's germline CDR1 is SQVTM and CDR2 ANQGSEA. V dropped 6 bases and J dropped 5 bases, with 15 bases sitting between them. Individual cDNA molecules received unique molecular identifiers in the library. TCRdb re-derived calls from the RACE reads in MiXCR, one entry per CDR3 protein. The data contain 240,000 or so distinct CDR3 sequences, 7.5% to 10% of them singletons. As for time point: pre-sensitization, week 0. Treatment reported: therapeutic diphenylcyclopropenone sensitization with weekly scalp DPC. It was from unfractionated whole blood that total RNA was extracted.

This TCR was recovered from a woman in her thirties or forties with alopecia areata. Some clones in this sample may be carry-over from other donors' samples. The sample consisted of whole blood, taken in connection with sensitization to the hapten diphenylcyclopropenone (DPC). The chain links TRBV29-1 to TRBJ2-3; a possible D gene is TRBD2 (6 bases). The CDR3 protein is CSVLKVEGDTQYF. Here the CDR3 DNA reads TGCAGCGTCCTAAAGGTGGAGGGAGATACGCAGTATTTT.